This T cell receptor (beta chain) derives from a study of CD4 and CD8 cells across lung adenocarcinoma regions. MiXCR, applied by TCRdb to the PCR reads, yields one record per CDR3 protein. The data hold roughly 7,600 distinct CDR3 sequences, with 45% observed a single time. In this sample, this clonotype turned up a few times. The patients had localized lung adenocarcinoma, a non-small cell subtype. The germline CDR1 and CDR2 sequences are SNHLY and FYNNEI. With 7 bases removed from V and 0 bases from J, the gap between germline ends came to 13 bases. This CDR3 has 15 amino acids. The sequencing sample was made of CD8+ T cells from the center of a lung tumor. This rearrangement joins TRBV2 to TRBJ2-1; D remains unclear. The sequence was collected from a male donor with lung adenocarcinoma. The CD4 and CD8 labels of this study may be unreliable. The CDR3 sequence is CASKRAPSSYNEQFF. In DNA, the CDR3 is TGTGCCAGCAAAAGGGCCCCGAGCTCCTACAATGAGCAGTTCTTC.